The 21 T cell receptor beta chains below were found in one sample sequenced in a study of PD-1 blockade in classical Hodgkin lymphoma. All patients experienced relapse after autologous stem cell transplantation, and brentuximab vedotin exposure was variable. Only in-frame clones appear in the TCRdb table, and some are missing; sequencing was by immunoSEQ multiplex PCR. The sample lists some 100,000 clones, about nine tenths occurring once. The material was peripheral blood mononuclear cells (PBMCs), obtained at baseline. The receptors derive from a human donor with classical Hodgkin lymphoma.

The J gene is TRBJ2-7, the V gene TRBV6-1; D remains ambiguous. CDR1 is MNHNS and CDR2 is SASEGT in the germline V gene. CDR3 length: 12 amino acids. Trimming took off 8 bases at V and 6 bases at J, with 14 bases between the two ends. The CDR3 DNA reads TGTGCCAGCGGCCCCGTTCCGGGCGAGCAGTACTTC. It specifies CASGPVPGEQYF.

V is TRBV6-5 and J is TRBJ1-2; 7 nucleotides agree with TRBD1. Trimming removed 10 bases from V and 3 bases from J; junction bases left unmatched: 8. The CDR3 contains 13 residues. The germline V gene has CDR1 MNHEY and CDR2 SVGAGI. For the CDR3, the DNA is TGTGCCACGAAAGGACAGGCATACTATGGCTACACCTTC. It yields the protein CATKGQAYYGYTF.

This clone was detected only once. The chain recombines TRBV27 with TRBJ2-7; TRBD1 matches at 8 bases. V gave up 2 bases and J gave up 8 bases; unmatched junction bases: 14. This CDR3 has 16 residues. Germline loops: CDR1 MNHEY, CDR2 SMNVEV (reference sequence). The CDR3 DNA sequence: TGTGCCAGCAGTTTAAGGGGACAGGAGGGTGTCTATCAGCAGTACTTC. Residues: CASSLRGQEGVYQQYF.

The chain employs TRBV19 and TRBJ2-5, with D maybe TRBD2 (6 bases). V was trimmed by 7 bases and J by 2 bases, leaving 35 bases between them. Germline-derived CDR1 and CDR2 are LNHDA and SQIVND (reference sequence). The CDR3 sequence is 21 residues long. CDR3 nucleotide sequence: TGTGCCAGTACCACACCTTCCCAGACTAGAGGCCCCGAACGAATACAAGAGACCCAGTACTTC. Translating it yields CASTTPSQTRGPERIQETQYF.

The rearrangement links TRBV5-1 to TRBJ2-3, with D perhaps TRBD1 (5 bases). V lost 4 bases and J 4 bases, leaving 19 bases between the germline ends. There are 16 residues in the CDR3. CDR1 is SGHRS, CDR2 YFSETQ, per germline. The CDR3 DNA reads as TGCGCCAGCAGCCTCCGTGGCATAACCAGGGCAGATACGCAGTATTTT. It yields the protein CASSLRGITRADTQYF. The full variable domain, rest sourced from reference TRBV5-1 and TRBJ2-3, is KAGVTQTPRYLIKTRGQQVTLSCSPISGHRSVSWYQQTPGQGLQFLFEYFSETQRNKGNFPGRFSGRQFSNSRSEMNVSTLELGDSALYLCASSLRGITRADTQYFGPGTRLTVL.

This clone was seen once. The J gene is TRBJ2-3, the V gene TRBV9; 7 bases line up with TRBD2. Germline lookup yields CDR1 SGDLS and CDR2 YYNGEE. This CDR3 has 16 amino acids. V shed 0 bases and J 4 bases; nucleotides not matched to a gene: 8. The CDR3 DNA reads TGTGCCAGCAGCGTAGAGGTGGGAGGGCCTTCAGATACGCAGTATTTT. Its protein product is CASSVEVGGPSDTQYF.

This rearrangement joins TRBV6-5 to TRBJ1-2, with 7 bases lining up with TRBD1. The CDR3 totals 14 residues. J gave up 6 bases and V 1 base, and 5 bases lay outside the gene matches. Germline V CDR1 and CDR2: MNHEY, SVGAGI. CDR3 region: CASSYLGGDNGYTF. As DNA, the CDR3 is TGTGCCAGCAGTTACTTAGGGGGCGATAATGGCTACACCTTC.

The V and J genes are TRBV5-1 and TRBJ1-5; 7 nucleotides agree with TRBD1. Unmatched junction bases numbered 7, after V lost 0 bases and J lost 1 base. The CDR3 sequence is 17 residues long. The germline V gene encodes CDR1 SGHRS and CDR2 YFSETQ. The DNA of the CDR3 is TGCGCCAGCAGCTTGGACCCAGGGGGTTGGAGCAATCAGCCCCAGCATTTT. Its translation: CASSLDPGGWSNQPQHF.

The chain recombines TRBV5-8 with TRBJ2-7; D is perhaps TRBD1 (5 bases). CDR3 length equals 14 residues. CDR1 is SGHTS and CDR2 is YDEGEE in the germline V gene. V dropped 2 bases and J dropped 1 base, with 10 bases sitting between them. Here the CDR3 DNA reads TGTGCCAGCAGCTTTGGCGCAGGGTCCTACGAGCAGTACTTC. Translating gives CASSFGAGSYEQYF.

The sample holds a few counts of this clone. The chain uses TRBV5-1 and TRBJ1-1; D not certain. Germline V gives CDR1 SGHRS, CDR2 YFSETQ. Trimming stripped 2 bases from V and 1 base from J, with 3 bases between. There are 12 residues in the CDR3. CDR3 coding DNA: TGCGCCAGCAGCTTATCGAACACTGAAGCTTTCTTT. Amino acids: CASSLSNTEAFF.

The table lists this clone with a count of one. Written as DNA, the CDR3 is TGTGCCAGCAGAGGGGGACAGGGGCGGGCAGCTTTCTTT. This encodes CASRGGQGRAAFF. This rearrangement joins TRBV6-5 to TRBJ1-1, with 10 bases fitting TRBD1. CDR3 length: 13 amino acids. Germline CDR1 is MNHEY and CDR2 is SVGAGI. J lost 10 bases, V lost 6 bases, and 8 bases had no gene match.

A note on this clone: Other DNA sequences in this specimen translate into the identical CDR3. The chain joins TRBV27 to TRBJ1-1, with D perhaps TRBD1 (5 bases). The CDR3 spans 13 residues. V shed 4 bases and J shed 0 bases, with 6 bases lying between them. Germline V CDR1 and CDR2: MNHEY, SMNVEV (reference sequence). The CDR3 here is CASSSGVNTEAFF. CDR3 DNA sequence: TGTGCCAGCAGTTCGGGGGTGAACACTGAAGCTTTCTTT.

This clone was observed once. J is TRBJ1-2 and V is TRBV9; TRBD1 aligns across 10 bases. With 4 bases clipped from V and 6 bases from J, the junction kept 6 bases outside the gene matches. The CDR3 is made up of 14 amino acids. Germline V gene lookup returns CDR1 SGDLS and CDR2 YYNGEE. This CDR3 is CASSTRQGADGYTF. The CDR3 DNA is TGTGCCAGCAGCACCCGACAGGGGGCGGATGGCTACACCTTC.

About this clone itself: The junction does not match germline at one end; this may be a read error. The chain joins TRBV7-2 to TRBJ2-5, with 8 bases aligning to TRBD2. The CDR3 is made up of 17 amino acids. Per the germline V gene, CDR1 is SGHTA and CDR2 is FQGNSA. CDR3 loop: CASSLARGGGPQATQYF. CDR3 coding DNA: TGTGCCAGCAGCTTAGCGCGAGGCGGGGGGCCCCAAGCGACCCAGTACTTC.

J is TRBJ1-1 and V is TRBV5-4, with D hard to call. The CDR3 loop spans 13 amino acids. The germline CDR1 and CDR2 sequences are SGHNT and YYREEE (reference sequence). Trimming left V 3 bases short and J 5 bases short, with 11 bases between. As DNA, the CDR3 is TGTGCCAGCAGCTCCGGGATCCTAACTGAAGCTTTCTTT. Amino acid sequence: CASSSGILTEAFF.

The chain combines TRBV6-5 with TRBJ1-2, with 11 bases fitting TRBD1. The germline V gene encodes CDR1 MNHEY and CDR2 SVGAGI. V trimming: 4 bases; J trimming: 2 bases; junction bases outside the gene matches: 6. The CDR3 is 16 amino acids. In DNA, the CDR3 is TGTGCCAGCAGTTCCGGACAGGGGGCGAGGAACTATGGCTACACCTTC. It codes for CASSSGQGARNYGYTF.

The rearrangement links TRBV4-2 to TRBJ2-2; 9 bases align to TRBD1. CDR3 length: 20 residues. V lost 4 bases and J lost 4; bases outside the gene matches: 19. The V gene's germline CDR1 is LGHNA and CDR2 YNFKEQ. The CDR3 spells CASSPLGGTGSPQRTGELFF. DNA of the CDR3: TGTGCCAGCAGCCCCCTAGGAGGGACAGGGAGCCCTCAACGCACCGGGGAGCTGTTTTTT.

The chain is built from TRBV6-6 and TRBJ1-1; D is ambiguous. The germline CDR1 and CDR2 sequences are MNHNY and SVGAGI (reference sequence). The CDR3 has 14 amino acids. Trimming shortened V by 6 bases and J by 0 bases, and 11 bases separated the two germline ends. The DNA of the CDR3 is TGTGCCAGCAGCCAAAGCGGGTTGAACACTGAAGCTTTCTTT. Its translation is CASSQSGLNTEAFF.

The rearrangement links TRBV7-9 to TRBJ2-3; D gene uncertain. Trimming took off 5 bases at V and 2 bases at J, with 5 bases between the two ends. Germline V gives CDR1 SEHNR, CDR2 FQNEAQ (reference sequence). CDR3 length equals 12 residues. The CDR3 sequence is CASSPVTDTQYF. CDR3 in DNA: TGTGCCAGCAGCCCTGTCACAGATACGCAGTATTTT.

The gene calls are TRBV6-1 and TRBJ2-3; D unresolved. V was pared by 0 bases and J by 6 bases, with 16 bases between. Germline lookup yields CDR1 MNHNS and CDR2 SASEGT. The CDR3 covers 16 residues. The CDR3: CASSEAVRRTGDTQYF. The CDR3 coding sequence is TGTGCCAGCAGTGAAGCCGTACGGCGTACCGGGGATACGCAGTATTTT.

The V gene is TRBV27, the J gene TRBJ2-2, with D possibly matching TRBD2 (6 bases). Germline V lookup: CDR1 MNHEY, CDR2 SMNVEV (reference sequence). The CDR3 totals 15 residues. V was clipped by 11 bases and J by 7 bases, with 23 bases between them. CDR3 residues: CAASRPPPGGGELFF. The CDR3 nucleotides are TGTGCCGCCTCGAGGCCCCCCCCCGGGGGCGGGGAGCTGTTTTTT.